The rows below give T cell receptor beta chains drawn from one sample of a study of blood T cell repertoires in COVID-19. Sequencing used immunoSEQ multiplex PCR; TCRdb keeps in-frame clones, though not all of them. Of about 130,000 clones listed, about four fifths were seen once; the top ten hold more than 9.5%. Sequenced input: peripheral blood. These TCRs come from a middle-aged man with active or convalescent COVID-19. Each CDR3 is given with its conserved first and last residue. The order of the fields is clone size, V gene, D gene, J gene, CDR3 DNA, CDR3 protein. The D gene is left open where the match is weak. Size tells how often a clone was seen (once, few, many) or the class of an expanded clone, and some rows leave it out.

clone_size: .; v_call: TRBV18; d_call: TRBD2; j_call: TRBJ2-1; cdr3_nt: TGTGCCAGCTCACCATCTGGGACTACAACTAATGAGCAGTTCTTC; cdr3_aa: CASSPSGTTTNEQFF
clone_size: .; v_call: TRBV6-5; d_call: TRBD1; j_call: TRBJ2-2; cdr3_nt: TGTGCCAGCGCCGGGACAGCGAACACCGGGGAGCTGTTTTTT; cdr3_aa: CASAGTANTGELFF
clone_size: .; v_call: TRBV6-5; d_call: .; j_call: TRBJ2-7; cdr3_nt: TGTGCCAGCAGTAAACTAGGGATAGGCTACGAGCAGTACTTC; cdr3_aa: CASSKLGIGYEQYF
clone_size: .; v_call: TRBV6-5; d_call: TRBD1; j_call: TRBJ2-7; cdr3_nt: TGTGCCAGCAGTTACCGCCTCGCGGACAGGGGTGGTGAGCAGTACTTC; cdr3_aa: CASSYRLADRGGEQYF
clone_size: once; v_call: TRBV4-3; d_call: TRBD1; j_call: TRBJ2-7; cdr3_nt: TGCGCCAGCAGCCGGGACAGGGGGCAAGAGCAGTACTTC; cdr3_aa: CASSRDRGQEQYF
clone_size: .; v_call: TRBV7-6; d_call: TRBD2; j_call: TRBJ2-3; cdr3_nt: TGTGCCAGCAGCCCAACTAGCGGGGGGCACGTTTTCACAGATACGCAGTATTTT; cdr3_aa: CASSPTSGGHVFTDTQYF
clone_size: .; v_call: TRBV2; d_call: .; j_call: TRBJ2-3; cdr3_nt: TGTGCCAGCAAAGGTCTTGCGGCGTCAGATACGCAGTATTTT; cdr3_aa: CASKGLAASDTQYF
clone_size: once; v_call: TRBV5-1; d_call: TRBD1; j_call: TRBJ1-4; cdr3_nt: TGCGCCAGCAGCTTGGGGGCAGGGGGCAAAGAAAAACTGTTTTTT; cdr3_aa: CASSLGAGGKEKLFF
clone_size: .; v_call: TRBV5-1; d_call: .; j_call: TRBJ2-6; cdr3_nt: TGCGCCAGCAGCTTGGGGTTCGCCTCAGGCTCTGGGGCCAACGTCCTGACTTTC; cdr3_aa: CASSLGFASGSGANVLTF
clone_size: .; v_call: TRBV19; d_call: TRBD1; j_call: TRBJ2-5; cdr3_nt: TGTGCCAGTAGTATAGTTGGGACAGGCAAAGAGACCCAGTACTTC; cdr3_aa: CASSIVGTGKETQYF
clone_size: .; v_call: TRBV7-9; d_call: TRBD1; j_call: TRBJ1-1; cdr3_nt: TGTGCCAGCAGCTTAGCGGTCAGGGGGACCACTGAAGCTTTCTTT; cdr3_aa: CASSLAVRGTTEAFF
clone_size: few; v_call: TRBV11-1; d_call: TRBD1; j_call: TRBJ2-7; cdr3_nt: TGTGCCAGCAGCGAAACGACAGGGGGCTACGAGCAGTACTTC; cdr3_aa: CASSETTGGYEQYF
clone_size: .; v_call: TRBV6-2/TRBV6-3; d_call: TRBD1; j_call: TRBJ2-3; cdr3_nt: TGTGCCAGCAGTTACTCTGGGACAGGGGGAAAAGATACGCAGTATTTT; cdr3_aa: CASSYSGTGGKDTQYF
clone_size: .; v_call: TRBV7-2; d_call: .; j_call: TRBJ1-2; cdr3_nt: TGTGCCAGCAGCTCGACGGGAGGTCTTGGCTACACCTTC; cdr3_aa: CASSSTGGLGYTF
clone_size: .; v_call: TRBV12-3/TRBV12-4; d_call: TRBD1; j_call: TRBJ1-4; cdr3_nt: TGTGCCAGCAGTCCTCAAACAGGGGCTAAACTGTTTTTT; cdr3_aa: CASSPQTGAKLFF
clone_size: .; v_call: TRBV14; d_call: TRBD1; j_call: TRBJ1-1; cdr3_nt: TGTGCCAGCAGCGTACGCCAGGGGGCCCACACTGAAGCTTTCTTT; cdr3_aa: CASSVRQGAHTEAFF
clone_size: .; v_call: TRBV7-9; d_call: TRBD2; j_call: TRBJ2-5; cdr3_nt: TGTGCCAGCAGCCGTATCACTAGCGGGGGGGCGTTCGAGACCCAGTACTTC; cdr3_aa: CASSRITSGGAFETQYF
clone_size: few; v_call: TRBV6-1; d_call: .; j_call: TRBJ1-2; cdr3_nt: TGTGCCAGCAGTGAAACTTTTTCCTCGACAGCTGTGGGGACTCGTGGCTACACCTTC; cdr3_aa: CASSETFSSTAVGTRGYTF
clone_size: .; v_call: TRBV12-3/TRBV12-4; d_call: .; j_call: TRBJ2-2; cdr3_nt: TGTGCCAGCACCCCCGTAACCGGGGAGCTGTTTTTT; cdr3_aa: CASTPVTGELFF
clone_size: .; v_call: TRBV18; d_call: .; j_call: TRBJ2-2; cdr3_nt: TGTGCCAGCTCACCTCACAGGGCCGGGGAGCTGTTTTTT; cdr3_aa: CASSPHRAGELFF
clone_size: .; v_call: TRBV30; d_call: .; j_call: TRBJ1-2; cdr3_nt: TGTGCCTGGAGTGTACAGAATCTTTATGGCTACACCTTC; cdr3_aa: CAWSVQNLYGYTF
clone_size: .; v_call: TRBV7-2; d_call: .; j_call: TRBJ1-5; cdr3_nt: TGTGCCAGCAGCACAGGTCGGGGGAATCAGCCCCAGCATTTT; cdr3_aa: CASSTGRGNQPQHF
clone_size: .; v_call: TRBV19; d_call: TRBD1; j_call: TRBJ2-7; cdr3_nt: TGTGCCAGTAGGCTCCGGGACAGAGATTACGAGCAGTACTTC; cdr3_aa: CASRLRDRDYEQYF
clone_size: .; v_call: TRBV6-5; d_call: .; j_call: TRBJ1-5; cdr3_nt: TGTGCCAGCAGTACTTCAGGGGGCAATCAGCCCCAGCATTTT; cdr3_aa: CASSTSGGNQPQHF
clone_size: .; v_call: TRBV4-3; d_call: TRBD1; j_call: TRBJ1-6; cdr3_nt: TGCGCCAGCAGCTTCGGACAGGGCATCGACTCACCCCTCCACTTT; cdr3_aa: CASSFGQGIDSPLHF
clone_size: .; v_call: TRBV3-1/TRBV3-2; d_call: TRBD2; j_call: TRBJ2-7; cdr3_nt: TGTGCCAGCAGCCAAATGAGCGGGGGATACGAGCAGTACTTC; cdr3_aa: CASSQMSGGYEQYF
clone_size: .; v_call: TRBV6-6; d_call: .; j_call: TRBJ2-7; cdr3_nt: TGTGCCAGCAGACCCCCCGGGTACGAGCAGTACTTC; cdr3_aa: CASRPPGYEQYF